These 29 T cell receptor beta chains originate from one sample sequenced in a study of beta chain features in type 1 diabetes. Broader study findings: Patients with Type 1 diabetes showed moderately but significantly shorter TCRB CDR3s in all four CD4+ subsets.

Their antigen targets remain unknown. cDNA synthesis used the whole RNA isolate, giving expressed TCRB sequences. Sequencing was performed with immunoSEQ multiplex PCR; in TCRdb, only in-frame clones are kept and a portion is missing. The data contain a few hundred thousand clones, around 10% of them seen just once; the ten biggest clones take up about 0.64%. The sample taken for sequencing was central memory CD4+ T cells from blood. The receptors shown here come from a man aged 25-45 years with type 1 diabetes.

This clone was counted a few times. The chain has TRBV7-2 and TRBJ1-2; D is possibly TRBD1 (5 bases). Germline assignment: CDR1 SGHTA and CDR2 FQGNSA. The CDR3 extends over 14 amino acids. The V end was cut by 1 base, the J end by 0 bases, with 6 bases between. CDR3 in amino acids: CASSLGGANYGYTF. The CDR3 coding sequence is TGTGCCAGCAGCTTAGGGGGCGCTAACTATGGCTACACCTTC.

V usage is TRBV10-3 and J usage is TRBJ1-1, with 7 nucleotides matching TRBD1. The trim removed 10 bases at V and 7 bases at J, leaving 9 bases unmatched. The V gene's germline CDR1 is ENHRY and CDR2 SYGVKD. The CDR3 has 12 residues. The CDR3 region has the DNA TGTGCCAGCACTCGCCGGGACAGTGAAGCTTTCTTT. Translation: CASTRRDSEAFF.

The chain uses TRBV11-2 and TRBJ2-3; D is unresolved. This CDR3 is 14 amino acids long. V was cut by 1 base and J by 1 base, with 6 bases left in between. Germline V gene sequence: CDR1 SGHAT, CDR2 FQNNGV. The CDR3 coding sequence is TGTGCCAGCAGCTTAGCGCTCCGCACAGATACGCAGTATTTT. It translates to CASSLALRTDTQYF.

This clone showed up many times. The chain employs TRBV15 and TRBJ2-5, with D possibly TRBD2 on 6 matching bases. The CDR3 loop spans 15 amino acids. Trimming shortened V by 2 bases and J by 1 base, and 11 bases separated the two germline ends. Germline CDR1 and CDR2: LNHNV and YYDKDF (reference sequence). CDR3 protein: CATSRNRDFQETQYF. CDR3 in DNA: TGTGCCACCAGCAGAAACCGGGACTTCCAAGAGACCCAGTACTTC.

This clone has more than one count but fewer than ten. This chain links TRBV6-1 with TRBJ2-7, with D hard to call. The CDR3 is 12 amino acids. V lost 8 bases and J 2 bases, leaving 10 bases between the germline ends. Germline lookup yields CDR1 MNHNS and CDR2 SASEGT. The CDR3 region has the DNA TGTGCCAGCCGAAGAATACCCTACGAGCAGTACTTC. Translating it yields CASRRIPYEQYF.

This clone has a handful of counts. The chain is built from TRBV7-2 and TRBJ2-7; possibly TRBD1 or TRBD2 for D (6 bases each). The germline V gene has CDR1 SGHTA and CDR2 FQGNSA. Trimming pared 4 bases from V and 6 bases from J, leaving 16 bases between. CDR3 length: 14 residues. CDR3 sequence reads: CASSSTGWGGEQYF. The CDR3 DNA is TGTGCCAGCAGCTCTACAGGGTGGGGAGGCGAGCAGTACTTC.

This clone was detected ten times or more. V is TRBV6-1 and J is TRBJ2-6, with no clear D. The CDR3 consists of 16 residues. With 0 bases removed from V and 2 bases from J, the gap between germline ends came to 8 bases. CDR1 MNHNS and CDR2 SASEGT come from the germline V gene. The CDR3 here is CASSEAPGAGANVLTF. The CDR3, as DNA: TGTGCCAGCAGTGAAGCCCCAGGAGCTGGGGCCAACGTCCTGACTTTC.

This clone has only a few counts. The chain links TRBV7-6 to TRBJ1-6; weak D call: TRBD1 (5 bases). Germline assignment: CDR1 SGHVS and CDR2 FNYEAQ. The V end was cut by 1 base, the J end by 8 bases, with 12 bases between. This CDR3 has 15 residues. The CDR3 DNA is TGTGCCAGCAGCTTAGTAGCGGGGGTTGATTCACCCCTCCACTTT. It codes for CASSLVAGVDSPLHF.

The gene calls are TRBV28 and TRBJ2-3; D unclear. The CDR3 length is 11 residues. V was shortened by 2 bases and J by 6 bases, with 3 bases between the two germline ends. Germline V gene data show CDR1 as MDHEN and CDR2 as SYDVKM. The CDR3 DNA reads as TGTGCCAGCAGTTTAAGTGATACGCAGTATTTT. It is translated as CASSLSDTQYF. Drawing the rest from reference TRBV28 and TRBJ2-3, the complete variable domain is DVKVTQSSRYLVKRTGEKVFLECVQDMDHENMFWYRQDPGLGLRLIYFSYDVKMKEKGDIPEGYSVSREKKERFSLILESASTNQTSMYLCASSLSDTQYFGPGTRLTVL.

The CDR3 DNA reads as TGTGCCAGCAGCTTCGGACAGGGAGGCCCCCAGTACTTC. Translation: CASSFGQGGPQYF. The chain uses TRBV4-2 and TRBJ2-5; 8 bases are shared with TRBD1. Germline V gives CDR1 LGHNA, CDR2 YNFKEQ. V was clipped by 5 bases and J by 9 bases; unmatched bases: 8. The CDR3 has 13 residues.

This clone was counted a few times. V gene TRBV27 combines with J gene TRBJ2-5, with D perhaps TRBD1 (6 bases). Germline loops: CDR1 MNHEY, CDR2 SMNVEV (reference sequence). This CDR3 spans 15 amino acids. The germline V and J ends were trimmed by 5 bases and 4 bases, with 17 bases remaining between them. CDR3 in amino acids: CASSLSFRGLETQYF. The CDR3 bases are TGTGCCAGCAGTCTCTCCTTCAGGGGTTTAGAGACCCAGTACTTC.

A word on this clone: At one boundary the junction diverges from the germline segment, which might be a read error. The chain couples TRBV7-7 to TRBJ2-2; D is possibly TRBD1 or TRBD2 (6 bases each). The V gene's germline CDR1 is SSHAT and CDR2 FNYEAQ (reference sequence). The CDR3 has 14 residues. DNA of the CDR3: TGTGCTAGCAGCCAAGACGGGGGCGTCGGGGAGCTGTTTTTT. This gives the protein CASSQDGGVGELFF.

This clone appeared a few times. The genes are TRBV6-5 and TRBJ1-5; a weak D match, TRBD1 (6 bases). Looked up from germline, CDR1 is MNHEY and CDR2 is SVGAGI. The CDR3 runs to 15 residues. V lost 5 bases and J 3 bases, leaving 14 bases between the germline ends. CDR3 sequence (DNA): TGTGCCAGCAGTCGTTTGAGGGGGTACAATCAGCCCCAGCATTTT. This translates into CASSRLRGYNQPQHF.

V gene TRBV11-1 combines with J gene TRBJ2-1, with D unresolved. Germline CDR1 and CDR2: SGHAT and FQDESV (reference sequence). V shed 3 bases and J shed 6 bases, with 12 bases lying between them. This CDR3 contains 14 residues. The chain's CDR3 is CASSFLPPRNEQFF. CDR3 in DNA: TGTGCCAGCAGCTTTTTGCCCCCTCGCAATGAGCAGTTCTTC.

This clone was found many times. J is TRBJ2-5 and V is TRBV21-1. TRBV21-1 is annotated as a pseudogene. The CDR3 has 13 amino acids. In nucleotides, the CDR3 is TGTGCCAGCAGCAATAGGATCGAAGAGACCCAGTACTTC. This translates into CASSNRIEETQYF.

Comment on this clone: In the same sample, other DNA sequences code for this CDR3. This chain uses TRBV7-2 with TRBJ1-5; D ambiguous. Trimming cost V 1 base and J 5 bases, with 6 bases left between them. Germline assignment: CDR1 SGHTA and CDR2 FQGNSA. The CDR3 covers 13 residues. In DNA form, the CDR3 reads TGTGCCAGCAGCTTAGGCGTAGATCAGCCCCAGCATTTT. It translates to CASSLGVDQPQHF.

CDR3 sequence (DNA): TGTGCCAGCCGTACGGGAAACTCCTACGAGCAGTACTTC. It translates to CASRTGNSYEQYF. The genes are TRBV7-8 and TRBJ2-7, with D possibly being TRBD2 (5 bases). The germline CDR1 and CDR2 sequences are SGHVS and FQNEAQ. Deletions cut 8 bases from V and 0 bases from J, with 11 bases between. The CDR3 runs 13 residues.

This clone was seen a handful of times. The V gene is TRBV19, the J gene TRBJ2-5; TRBD2 matches 8 bases. The CDR3 has 13 amino acids. Germline trimming cut 5 bases from V and 5 bases from J; bases unmatched to any gene: 4. CDR1 and CDR2 from the germline V gene are LNHDA and SQIVND (reference sequence). The CDR3 nucleotides are TGTGCCAGTAGTCCCCCGGGGGGGGAGACCCAGTACTTC. Protein: CASSPPGGETQYF.

This chain links TRBV12-5 with TRBJ1-2, with D uncertain. V dropped 4 bases and J dropped 5 bases, with 8 bases sitting between them. Germline V lookup: CDR1 LGHNT, CDR2 FRNRAP. This CDR3 contains 12 residues. CDR3 coding DNA: TGTGCTAGTGGTTCCGATAGTTATGGCTACACCTTC. As protein: CASGSDSYGYTF. Complete variable domain (other parts from reference TRBV12-5 and TRBJ1-2): DARVTQTPRHKVTEMGQEVTMRCQPILGHNTVFWYRQTMMQGLELLAYFRNRAPLDDSGMPKDRFSAEMPDATLATLKIQPSEPRDSAVYFCASGSDSYGYTFGSGTRLTVV.

Here the CDR3 reads CASSFQGRDTQYF. As DNA, the CDR3 is TGTGCCAGTAGTTTTCAGGGACGAGATACGCAGTATTTT. The chain combines TRBV19 with TRBJ2-3, with D tentatively TRBD1 or TRBD2 (5 bases each). The V gene lost 5 bases and the J gene lost 5 bases, with 11 bases spanning the gap. CDR1 is LNHDA and CDR2 is SQIVND in the germline V gene (reference sequence). The CDR3 totals 13 residues. The full variable domain, its missing parts supplied by reference TRBV19 and TRBJ2-3, is DGGITQSPKYLFRKEGQNVTLSCEQNLNHDAMYWYRQDPGQGLRLIYYSQIVNDFQKGDIAEGYSVSREKKESFPLTVTSAQKNPTAFYLCASSFQGRDTQYFGPGTRLTVL.

The V gene is TRBV7-9, the J gene TRBJ1-1; weak D call: TRBD1 (6 bases). Looked up from germline, CDR1 is SEHNR and CDR2 is FQNEAQ (reference sequence). This CDR3 is 15 amino acids long. V dropped 0 bases and J dropped 2 bases, with 10 bases sitting between them. The CDR3 region is CASSLARTDNTEAFF. The DNA for the CDR3 is TGTGCCAGCAGCTTAGCGAGGACAGATAACACTGAAGCTTTCTTT.

The chain carries TRBV30 and TRBJ2-3; 8 bases line up with TRBD1. Germline loops: CDR1 GTSNPN, CDR2 SVGIG (reference sequence). The CDR3 is 14 amino acids. J lost 1 base, V lost 5 bases, and 5 bases had no gene match. The CDR3 loop reads CAWDDRGGTDTQYF. CDR3 DNA: TGTGCCTGGGATGACAGGGGTGGCACAGATACGCAGTATTTT.

The CDR3 DNA reads as TGCAGCGTTGGCAGAGCGGGAGGGAGAGAGACCCAGTACTTC. The encoded protein is CSVGRAGGRETQYF. The J gene is TRBJ2-5, the V gene TRBV29-1; TRBD2 matches 10 bases. V dropped 4 bases and J dropped 4; count of bases not matched to a gene: 6. The germline CDR1 and CDR2 sequences are SQVTM and ANQGSEA. The CDR3 runs to 14 residues.

This clone was seen a few times. For the CDR3, the DNA is TGTGCCAGCAGCGTAGACCAGAGCTCCTACAATGAGCAGTTCTTC. It encodes CASSVDQSSYNEQFF. The V call is TRBV9, the J call TRBJ2-1; D not certain. Trimming took 0 bases from V and 0 from J, leaving 7 bases between them. This CDR3 has 15 amino acids. CDR1 is SGDLS and CDR2 is YYNGEE in the germline V gene.

This clone was seen more than once but under ten times. The rearrangement uses TRBV2 and TRBJ1-5; D unresolved. Germline-derived CDR1 and CDR2 are SNHLY and FYNNEI. Trimming left V 4 bases short and J 0 bases short, with 7 bases between. The CDR3 sequence is 14 residues long. This CDR3 reads CASSVQFSNQPQHF. The CDR3 DNA reads as TGTGCCAGCAGTGTACAATTTAGCAATCAGCCCCAGCATTTT. The full variable domain, rest sourced from reference TRBV2 and TRBJ1-5, is EPEVTQTPSHQVTQMGQEVILRCVPISNHLYFYWYRQILGQKVEFLVSFYNNEISEKSEIFDDQFSVERPDGSNFTLKIRSTKLEDSAMYFCASSVQFSNQPQHFGDGTRLSIL.

This clone showed up many times. The chain employs TRBV19 and TRBJ2-1; TRBD2 agrees at 9 bases. This CDR3 has 14 amino acids. Trimming took 1 base from V and 16 from J; bases not matched to a gene: 11. Germline CDR1 is LNHDA and CDR2 is SQIVND (reference sequence). In nucleotides, the CDR3 is TGTGCCAGTAGTATAGGGACTAGCGTAGGCAGTCATTTCTTC. Its translation: CASSIGTSVGSHFF.

The chain carries TRBV11-2 and TRBJ2-7; 10 bases agree with TRBD2. The CDR3 length is 14 residues. V trimming: 0 bases; J trimming: 5 bases; junction bases outside the gene matches: 1. Germline loops: CDR1 SGHAT, CDR2 FQNNGV. The CDR3 coding sequence is TGTGCCAGCAGCTTAGACAGCGGGAGGGACGAGCAGTACTTC. This encodes CASSLDSGRDEQYF.

This clone has only a few counts. In DNA, the CDR3 is TGTGCCAGCAGGGGTCGACAGGGGGCAGTTTCCACAGCAGATACGCAGTATTTT. This codes for CASRGRQGAVSTADTQYF. This chain uses TRBV28 with TRBJ2-3, with 10 bases fitting TRBD1. V gave up 6 bases and J gave up 4 bases; unmatched junction bases: 16. Germline CDR1 reads MDHEN; CDR2 reads SYDVKM. The CDR3 is 18 residues long. The variable domain in full, with the rest retrieved from reference TRBV28 and TRBJ2-3, is DVKVTQSSRYLVKRTGEKVFLECVQDMDHENMFWYRQDPGLGLRLIYFSYDVKMKEKGDIPEGYSVSREKKERFSLILESASTNQTSMYLCASRGRQGAVSTADTQYFGPGTRLTVL.

The chain recombines TRBV7-2 with TRBJ1-1, with a possible D match to TRBD1 (6 bases). This CDR3 region has 17 residues. Deletions cut 2 bases from V and 1 base from J, with 17 bases between. In germline, CDR1 is SGHTA, CDR2 FQGNSA. CDR3 sequence: CASSLRPLGGGNTEAFF. In nucleotides, the CDR3 is TGTGCCAGCAGCTTACGCCCTCTTGGAGGGGGGAACACTGAAGCTTTCTTT.